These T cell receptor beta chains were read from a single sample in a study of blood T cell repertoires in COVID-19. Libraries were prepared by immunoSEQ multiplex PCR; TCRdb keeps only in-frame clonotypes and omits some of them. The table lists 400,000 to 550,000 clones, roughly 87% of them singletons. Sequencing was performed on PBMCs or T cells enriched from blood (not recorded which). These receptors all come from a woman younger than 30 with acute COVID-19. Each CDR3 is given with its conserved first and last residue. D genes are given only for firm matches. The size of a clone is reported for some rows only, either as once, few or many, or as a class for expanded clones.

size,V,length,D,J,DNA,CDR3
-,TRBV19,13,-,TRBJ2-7,TGTGCCAGTAGTATAACAGTGAACTACGAGCAGTACTTC,CASSITVNYEQYF
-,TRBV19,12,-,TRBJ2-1,TGTGCCAGTGAGTCCCGTACCAATGAGCAGTTCTTC,CASESRTNEQFF
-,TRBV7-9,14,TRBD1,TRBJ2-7,TGTGCCAGCAGCTGGGGGGACAGGGTCCACGAGCAGTACTTC,CASSWGDRVHEQYF
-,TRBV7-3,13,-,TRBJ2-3,TGTGCCAGCAGCCCCCCGTTTGCAGATACGCAGTATTTT,CASSPPFADTQYF
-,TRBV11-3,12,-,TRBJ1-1,TGTGCCAGCAGCAAGGGCTCAGGGAAAGCTTTCTTT,CASSKGSGKAFF
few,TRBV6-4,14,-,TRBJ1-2,TGTGCCAGCAGTGAGGAGGTCGGGAGTTATGGCTACACCTTC,CASSEEVGSYGYTF
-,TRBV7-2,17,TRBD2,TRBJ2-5,TGTGCCAGCAGCTTAGTAGCGGGGGCAGACCTCCGGGAGACCCAGTACTTC,CASSLVAGADLRETQYF
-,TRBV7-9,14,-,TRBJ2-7,TGTGCCAGCAGCTTAGCACAGGGTTCCGACGAGCAGTACTTC,CASSLAQGSDEQYF
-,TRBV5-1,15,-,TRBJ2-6,TGCGCCAGCAGCCAAACAGGGTCAGGGGCCAACGTCCTGACTTTC,CASSQTGSGANVLTF
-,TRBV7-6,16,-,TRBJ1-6,TGTGCCAGCAGCTTGGGGCGGAGGACAGAGGGTTCACCCCTCCACTTT,CASSLGRRTEGSPLHF
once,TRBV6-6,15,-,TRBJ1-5,TGTGCCAGCAGTTACTACAGGGAGGGCACTCAGCCCCAGCATTTT,CASSYYREGTQPQHF
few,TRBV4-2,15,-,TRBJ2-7,TGTGCCAGCAGCCAAGAGTGGAGGAGCTCCTACGAGCAGTACTTC,CASSQEWRSSYEQYF
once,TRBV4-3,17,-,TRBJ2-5,TGCGCCAGCAGCCAATTCGGTCAGGTACCGTTCAAAGAGACCCAGTACTTC,CASSQFGQVPFKETQYF
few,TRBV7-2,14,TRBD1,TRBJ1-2,TGTGCCAGCAGCTTACCAGGGACAGTAAAGGGCTACACCTTC,CASSLPGTVKGYTF
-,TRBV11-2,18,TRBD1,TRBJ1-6,TGTGCCAGCAGCGCTTCCGGGACAGCGAGCTCCTATAATTCACCCCTCCACTTT,CASSASGTASSYNSPLHF
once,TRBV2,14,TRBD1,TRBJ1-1,TGTGCCAGCAGCGGAAGGGGGCTTAACACTGAAGCTTTCTTT,CASSGRGLNTEAFF
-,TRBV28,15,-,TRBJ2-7,TGTGCCAGCAGTTTCCCTACCGGGTCTTCCTACGAGCAGTACTTC,CASSFPTGSSYEQYF
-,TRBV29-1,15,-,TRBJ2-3,TGCAGCGTTGAAGATCCGCGATACGGGGGTGATACGCAGTATTTT,CSVEDPRYGGDTQYF
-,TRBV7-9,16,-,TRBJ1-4,TGTGCCAGCAGCCGAGCCATGGACAGCCCTAATGAAAAACTGTTTTTT,CASSRAMDSPNEKLFF
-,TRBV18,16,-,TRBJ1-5,TGTGCCAGCTCACCACTTTCGATTGGGGGGAATCAGCCCCAGCATTTT,CASSPLSIGGNQPQHF
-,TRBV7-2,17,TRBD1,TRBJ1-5,TGTGCCAGCAGCTTAGGGGGGACAGGGCTCGCGAATCAGCCCCAGCATTTT,CASSLGGTGLANQPQHF
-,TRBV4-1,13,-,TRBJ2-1,TGCGCCAGCAGCCAAGACAGGGTCAATGAGCAGTTCTTC,CASSQDRVNEQFF
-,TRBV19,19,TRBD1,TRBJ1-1,TGTGCCAGTAGTATAGGGGTAAGGGACAGCATATACAAGCCCCCTGTGGCTTTCTTT,CASSIGVRDSIYKPPVAFF
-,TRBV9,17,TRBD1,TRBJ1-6,TGTGCCAGCAGCGTAGGACAGGGCCCACCATATAATTCACCCCTCCACTTT,CASSVGQGPPYNSPLHF
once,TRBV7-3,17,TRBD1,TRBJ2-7,TGTGCCAGCAGCTTAATTGGAGGTCGGGACAGGGCCTACGAGCAGTACTTC,CASSLIGGRDRAYEQYF
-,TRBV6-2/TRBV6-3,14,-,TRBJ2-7,TGTGCCAGCAGTTACGTTCAGGGAAAAAGGGAGCAGTACTTC,CASSYVQGKREQYF
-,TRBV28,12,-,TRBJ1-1,TGTGCCAGCAGTACCGGGGACACTGAAGCTTTCTTT,CASSTGDTEAFF
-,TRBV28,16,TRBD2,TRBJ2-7,TGTGCCAGCACACGGAGACTAGCGGGGATACTCTACGAGCAGTACTTC,CASTRRLAGILYEQYF
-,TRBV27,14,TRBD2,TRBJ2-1,TGTGCCAGCAGTCTAGCGGGAGTGTACAATGAGCAGTTCTTC,CASSLAGVYNEQFF
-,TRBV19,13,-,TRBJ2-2,TGTGCCAGTAGTGGAGGGGACGGCGGGGAGCTGTTTTTT,CASSGGDGGELFF
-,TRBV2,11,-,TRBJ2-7,TGTGCCAGCAGGGTAGCCTACGAGCAGTACTTC,CASRVAYEQYF
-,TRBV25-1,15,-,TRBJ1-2,TGTGCCAGCAGTGAGGGTAACAGACCCTACTATGGCTACACCTTC,CASSEGNRPYYGYTF
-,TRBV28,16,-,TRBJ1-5,TGTGCCAGCAGATACTCCGGGACAACTAGCAATCAGCCCCAGCATTTT,CASRYSGTTSNQPQHF
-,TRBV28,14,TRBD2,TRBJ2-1,TGTGCCAGCAGACGGACTAGCGGGAGTAATGAGCAGTTCTTC,CASRRTSGSNEQFF
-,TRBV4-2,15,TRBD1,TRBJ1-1,TGTGCCAGCAGCCAACAGGACAGGGGGCGAACTGAAGCTTTCTTT,CASSQQDRGRTEAFF
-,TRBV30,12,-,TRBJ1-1,TGTGCCTGGAGTCCTCAGGGAACTGAAGCTTTCTTT,CAWSPQGTEAFF
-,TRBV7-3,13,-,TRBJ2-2,TGTGCCAGCAGCTTAGGTCGGACCGGGGAGCTGTTTTTT,CASSLGRTGELFF
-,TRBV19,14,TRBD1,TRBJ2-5,TGTGCCAGTAGTGTTACAGGGGCCCAAGAGACCCAGTACTTC,CASSVTGAQETQYF
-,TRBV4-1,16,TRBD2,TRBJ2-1,TGCGCCAGCAGCCACCTCTATGGACTAGCTCGCAATGAGCAGTTCTTC,CASSHLYGLARNEQFF
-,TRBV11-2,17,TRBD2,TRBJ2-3,TGTGCCAGCAGCCCCCGGACTAGCGGGGGGTCGGGGGATACGCAGTATTTT,CASSPRTSGGSGDTQYF
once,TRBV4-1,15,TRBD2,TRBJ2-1,TGCGCCAGCAGCCAAATTGGCGGGAGGGGCTATGAGCAGTTCTTC,CASSQIGGRGYEQFF
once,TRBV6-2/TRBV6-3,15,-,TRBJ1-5,TGTGCCAGCAGTTACGATGTGAGGGGCAATCAGCCCCAGCATTTT,CASSYDVRGNQPQHF
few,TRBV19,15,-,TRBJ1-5,TGTGCCAGTAGTGGAGCGGGAGGAGCAATTCAGCCCCAGCATTTT,CASSGAGGAIQPQHF
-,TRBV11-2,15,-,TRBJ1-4,TGTGCCAGCAGCTTAGTTAGCACAGGGAATGAAAAACTGTTTTTT,CASSLVSTGNEKLFF
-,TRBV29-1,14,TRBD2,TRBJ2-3,TGCAGCGTGGTGGGGACTAGCGTCAGGGATACGCAGTATTTT,CSVVGTSVRDTQYF